This T cell receptor (beta chain) was identified in a study of blood T cells in healthy people across ages. Using a J-beta primer mix together with a sample-barcoded 5' primer, a second PCR was run for roughly 7 to 11 cycles. MiXCR was run by TCRdb on the 5' RACE reads, yielding one entry per CDR3 protein. The repertoire has more than 900,000 distinct CDR3 sequences, about 25% of them found once; the top ten carry less than 0.75%. These same records also appear under a second study, on T cells of mothers and their children.

Sequenced: blood. The sequence was obtained from a girl aged 2 to 9 in good health.

CDR3 bases: TGTGCCAGCAGCCAAGAAGGAATGCGGGGAAGCTCCTACAATGAGCAGTTCTTC. This translates into CASSQEGMRGSSYNEQFF. The chain links TRBV14 to TRBJ2-1; the D gene is possibly TRBD2 (6 bases). Trimming stripped 0 bases from V and 0 bases from J, with 15 bases between. CDR1 and CDR2 (germline): SGHDN, FVKESK. The CDR3 covers 18 residues.